This T cell receptor beta chain was identified in a study of PD-L1 blockade in urothelial cancer. Study background: Blood analysis occurred 3 weeks (second dose) and 6 weeks after treatment start. When blood samples were assessed, the median T cell count was about 130,000.

The CDR3 runs to 15 residues. Germline V gene lookup returns CDR1 SGDLS and CDR2 YYNGEE. V shed 3 bases and J shed 4 bases, with 16 bases lying between them. Each patient's cancer was a locally advanced or metastatic urothelial carcinoma. Study observations and caveats: The study found that durable-benefit patients expanded tumor-associated blood clones more at 3 weeks.

Of note for this clone: Its specificity is not known.

TCRdb's copy holds only in-frame clones and misses some; the assay was immunoSEQ multiplex PCR. The data hold approximately 52,000 clones, with 60% to 85% observed a single time. The sample in question was PBMCs, obtained around atezolizumab (anti-PD-L1) treatment. The sequence was obtained from a man in his 70s with urothelial cancer. V is TRBV9 and J is TRBJ1-2, with a tentative D call TRBD1 (5 bases). CDR3 amino acids: CASSESAGGIYGYTF. The CDR3 coding sequence is TGTGCCAGCAGCGAGAGCGCGGGGGGGATCTATGGCTACACCTTC.